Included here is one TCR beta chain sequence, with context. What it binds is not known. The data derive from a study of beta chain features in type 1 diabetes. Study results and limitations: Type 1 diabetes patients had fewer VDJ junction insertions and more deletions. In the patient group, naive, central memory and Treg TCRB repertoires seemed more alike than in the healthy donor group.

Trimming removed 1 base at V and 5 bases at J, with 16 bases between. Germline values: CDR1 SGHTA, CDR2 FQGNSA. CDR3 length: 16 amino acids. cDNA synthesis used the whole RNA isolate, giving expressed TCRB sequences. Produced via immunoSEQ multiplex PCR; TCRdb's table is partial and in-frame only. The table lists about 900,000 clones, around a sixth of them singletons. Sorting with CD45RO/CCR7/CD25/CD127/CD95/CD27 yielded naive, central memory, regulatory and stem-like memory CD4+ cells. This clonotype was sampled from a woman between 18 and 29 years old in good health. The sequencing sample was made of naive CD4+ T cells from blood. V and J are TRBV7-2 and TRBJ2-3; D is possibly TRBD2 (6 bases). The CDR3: CASSLVGRGIVDTQYF. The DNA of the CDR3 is TGTGCCAGCAGCTTAGTAGGTCGCGGGATTGTAGATACGCAGTATTTT.